This TCR beta chain derives from a study of T cells in Graves' hyperthyroidism and ophthalmopathy. CDR3 size: 14 residues. Trimming took off 2 bases at V and 1 base at J, with 9 bases between the two ends. Germline V lookup: CDR1 SGHRS, CDR2 YFSETQ. The investigators amplified TCR beta CDR3 regions from RNA transcripts. TCR CDR3 regions were first amplified by RT-PCR with HTBI primers. MiXCR, run by TCRdb on the multiplex PCR reads, gives a single entry per CDR3 protein. Found here are about 660,000 distinct CDR3 sequences, 45% of them singletons; the top ten hold under 8%. The rearrangement links TRBV5-1 to TRBJ1-1; D gene unclear. The source of this sequence is an adult man with Graves' disease, either hyperthyroidism or ophthalmopathy (not recorded which). Sequencing was carried out using peripheral blood or thyroid tissue (not recorded which). The CDR3 nucleotides read TGCGCCAGCAGCTTACGGAGCTGGAACACTGAAGCTTTCTTT. Protein sequence: CASSLRSWNTEAFF.